The next 11 T cell receptor beta chains were all read from a single sample in a study of patients and donors after allogeneic stem cell transplantation. In TCRdb, the RT-PCR reads were re-called with MiXCR into one record per CDR3 protein. The sample consists of about 960,000 distinct CDR3 sequences, roughly 18% of them appearing once. Source material: blood, either unsorted or a sorted T cell fraction (not recorded which). These TCRs come from a human donor who was either an allogeneic HSCT recipient or a stem cell or donor lymphocyte infusion donor (not recorded which). It is not recorded whose cells these are; they may come from a transplant donor.

The sample holds many counts of this clonotype. The rearrangement uses TRBV7-3 and TRBJ1-2, with D perhaps matching TRBD1 (5 bases). CDR3 size: 13 residues. Deletions cut 6 bases from V and 6 bases from J, with 14 bases between. Germline CDR1 SGHTA, CDR2 FQGTGA. The CDR3, as DNA: TGTGCCAGCAGTTTACGTCAGGGTGATGGCTACACCTTC. It translates to CASSLRQGDGYTF. Using reference TRBV7-3 and TRBJ1-2 for the parts outside the CDR3, the full variable domain is GAGVSQTPSNKVTEKGKYVELRCDPISGHTALYWYRQSLGQGPEFLIYFQGTGAADDSGLPNDRFFAVRPEGSVSTLKIQRTERGDSAVYLCASSLRQGDGYTFGSGTRLTVV.

The chain is built from TRBV20-1 and TRBJ2-1; 8 positions agree with TRBD2. CDR1 and CDR2 from the germline V gene are DFQATT and SNEGSKA (reference sequence). This CDR3 has 17 residues. Trimming at V came to 1 base and at J to 4 bases, leaving 12 bases not matched to a gene. The DNA of the CDR3 is TGCAGTGCTAGAGTACGGGGGATTAGCGGGAAGTACAATGAGCAGTTCTTC. Translating it yields CSARVRGISGKYNEQFF.

This sequence joins TRBV5-1 and TRBJ2-7; D might be TRBD1 (5 bases). The germline V and J ends were trimmed by 0 bases and 5 bases, with 12 bases remaining between them. The CDR3 has 14 amino acids. Germline values: CDR1 SGHRS, CDR2 YFSETQ. CDR3 in amino acids: CASSLAGSGNEQYF. The CDR3 region has the DNA TGCGCCAGCAGCTTGGCCGGCTCAGGGAACGAGCAGTACTTC.

This clonotype appeared a few times. DNA for the CDR3: TGCAGCGTCGCCGGACTATACACTGAAGCTTTCTTT. This translates into CSVAGLYTEAFF. V usage is TRBV29-1 and J usage is TRBJ1-1; no firm D call. V dropped 6 bases and J dropped 3 bases, with 11 bases sitting between them. The CDR3 extends over 12 amino acids. Germline lookup yields CDR1 SQVTM and CDR2 ANQGSEA.

The genes are TRBV5-4 and TRBJ1-2; no definite D call. The CDR3 runs 14 residues. Germline-derived CDR1 and CDR2 are SGHNT and YYREEE (reference sequence). V was clipped by 4 bases and J by 7 bases, with 17 bases between them. As DNA, the CDR3 is TGTGCCAGCAGCCCCTGGTCCCGAAGTAGTGGCTACACCTTC. It is translated as CASSPWSRSSGYTF.

This chain connects TRBV28 to TRBJ2-7; 7 nucleotides agree with TRBD2. V was pared by 7 bases and J by 0 bases, with 6 bases of the junction left unmatched. The CDR3 consists of 14 residues. CDR1 and CDR2 from the germline V gene are MDHEN and SYDVKM. The CDR3 is CASTPAGNSYEQYF. The CDR3 DNA reads as TGTGCCAGCACCCCAGCGGGAAACTCCTACGAGCAGTACTTC.

In its sample, this clonotype was seen many times. The rearrangement uses TRBV27 and TRBJ2-4; possibly TRBD1 for D (6 bases). CDR1 and CDR2 from the germline V gene are MNHEY and SMNVEV (reference sequence). Trimming cost V 5 bases and J 0 bases, with 11 bases left between them. The length of the CDR3 is 15 residues. The CDR3 here is CASSRQDLAKNIQYF. The CDR3 region has the DNA TGTGCCAGCAGTCGACAGGACTTAGCCAAAAACATTCAGTACTTC.

V is TRBV12-3 or TRBV12-4 and J is TRBJ2-2; 7 bases are shared with TRBD1. The junction had 8 bases not matched to a gene; V was cut back by 6 bases and J by 4 bases. The CDR3 length is 15 residues. The CDR3 coding sequence is TGTGCCAGCAGCCAAAGGGGGCCGGGCACCGGGGAGCTGTTTTTT. This gives the protein CASSQRGPGTGELFF.

V and J are TRBV6-2 or TRBV6-3 and TRBJ1-1, with unresolved D. CDR1 and CDR2 (germline): MNHEY, SVGEGT. Trimming stripped 3 bases from V and 1 base from J, with 6 bases between. CDR3 size: 13 residues. CDR3 nucleotide sequence: TGTGCCAGCAGTTATCCCCAGAACACTGAAGCTTTCTTT. Its translation: CASSYPQNTEAFF.

This clonotype showed up just a few times. This chain uses TRBV4-2 with TRBJ2-7, with 10 bases matching TRBD1. Germline lookup yields CDR1 LGHNA and CDR2 YNFKEQ. The CDR3 is 14 residues long. The V segment lost 1 base and the J segment 7 bases; nucleotides outside the gene matches: 4. The CDR3: CASSQAGTGEEQYF. CDR3 DNA sequence: TGTGCCAGCAGCCAAGCCGGGACAGGGGAAGAGCAGTACTTC.

The chain combines TRBV19 with TRBJ1-1; a weak D match, TRBD1 (6 bases). Trimming stripped 9 bases from V and 2 bases from J, with 16 bases between. The germline CDR1 and CDR2 sequences are LNHDA and SQIVND (reference sequence). The CDR3 loop spans 14 amino acids. CDR3 nucleotides: TGTGCCAGCAAAGTGACAGGAGAAAACACTGAAGCTTTCTTT. It encodes CASKVTGENTEAFF.